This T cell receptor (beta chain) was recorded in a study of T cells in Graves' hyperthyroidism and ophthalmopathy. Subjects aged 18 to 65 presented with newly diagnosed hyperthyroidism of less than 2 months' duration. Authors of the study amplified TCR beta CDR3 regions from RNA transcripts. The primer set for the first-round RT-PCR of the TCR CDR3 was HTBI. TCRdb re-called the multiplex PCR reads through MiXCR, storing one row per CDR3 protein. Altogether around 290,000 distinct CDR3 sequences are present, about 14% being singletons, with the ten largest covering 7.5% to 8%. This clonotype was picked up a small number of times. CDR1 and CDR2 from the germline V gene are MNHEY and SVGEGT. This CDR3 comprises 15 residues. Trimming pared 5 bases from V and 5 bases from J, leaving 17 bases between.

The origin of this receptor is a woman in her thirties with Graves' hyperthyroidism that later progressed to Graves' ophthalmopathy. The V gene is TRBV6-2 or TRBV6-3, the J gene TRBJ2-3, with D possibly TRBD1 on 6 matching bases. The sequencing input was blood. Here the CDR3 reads CASSRGSTGIDTQYF. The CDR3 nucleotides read TGTGCCAGCAGTAGGGGGTCTACGGGGATAGATACGCAGTATTTT.